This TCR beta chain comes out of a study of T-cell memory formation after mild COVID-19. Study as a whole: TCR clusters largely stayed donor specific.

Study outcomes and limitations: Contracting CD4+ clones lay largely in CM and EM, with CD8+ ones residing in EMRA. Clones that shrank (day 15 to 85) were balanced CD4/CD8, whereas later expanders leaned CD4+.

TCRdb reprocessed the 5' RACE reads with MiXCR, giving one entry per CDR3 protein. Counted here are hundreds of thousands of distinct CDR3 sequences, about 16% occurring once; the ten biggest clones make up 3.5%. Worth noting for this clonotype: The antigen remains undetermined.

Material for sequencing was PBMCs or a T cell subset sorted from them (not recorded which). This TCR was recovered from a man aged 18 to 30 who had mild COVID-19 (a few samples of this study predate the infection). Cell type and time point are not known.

The CDR3 DNA reads TGTGCCAGCAGCTTAGTGTCCCGACAGGCCAGGGAGACCCAGTACTTC. Its protein product is CASSLVSRQARETQYF. The chain employs TRBV7-6 and TRBJ2-5; tentatively, D is TRBD1 (6 bases). V gave up 1 base and J gave up 5 bases, with 17 bases separating them. Germline CDR1 reads SGHVS; CDR2 reads FNYEAQ. CDR3 length equals 16 residues.